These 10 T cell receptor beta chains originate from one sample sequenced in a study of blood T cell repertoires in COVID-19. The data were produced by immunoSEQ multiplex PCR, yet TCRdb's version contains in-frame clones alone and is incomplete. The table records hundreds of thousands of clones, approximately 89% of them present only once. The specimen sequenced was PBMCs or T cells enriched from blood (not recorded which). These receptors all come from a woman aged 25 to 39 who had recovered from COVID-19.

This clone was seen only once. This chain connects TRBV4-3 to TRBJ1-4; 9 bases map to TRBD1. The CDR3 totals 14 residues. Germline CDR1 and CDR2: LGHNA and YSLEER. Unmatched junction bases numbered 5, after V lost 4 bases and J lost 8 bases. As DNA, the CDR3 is TGCGCCAGCAGCCGCTGGACAGGGGAGGAAAAACTGTTTTTT. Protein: CASSRWTGEEKLFF.

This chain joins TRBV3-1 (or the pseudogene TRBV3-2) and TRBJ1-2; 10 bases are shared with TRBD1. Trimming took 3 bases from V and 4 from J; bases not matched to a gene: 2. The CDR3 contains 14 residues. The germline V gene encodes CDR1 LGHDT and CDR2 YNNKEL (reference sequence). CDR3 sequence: CASSHRQGAYGYTF. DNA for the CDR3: TGTGCCAGCAGCCATCGACAGGGGGCCTATGGCTACACCTTC.

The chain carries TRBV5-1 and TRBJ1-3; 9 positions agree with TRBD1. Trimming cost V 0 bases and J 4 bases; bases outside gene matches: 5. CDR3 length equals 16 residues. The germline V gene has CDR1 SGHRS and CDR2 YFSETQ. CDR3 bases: TGCGCCAGCAGCTTGGACGGGACAGGGTCCGGAAACACCATATATTTT. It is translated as CASSLDGTGSGNTIYF. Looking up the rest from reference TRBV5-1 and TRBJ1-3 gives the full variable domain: KAGVTQTPRYLIKTRGQQVTLSCSPISGHRSVSWYQQTPGQGLQFLFEYFSETQRNKGNFPGRFSGRQFSNSRSEMNVSTLELGDSALYLCASSLDGTGSGNTIYFGEGSWLTVV.

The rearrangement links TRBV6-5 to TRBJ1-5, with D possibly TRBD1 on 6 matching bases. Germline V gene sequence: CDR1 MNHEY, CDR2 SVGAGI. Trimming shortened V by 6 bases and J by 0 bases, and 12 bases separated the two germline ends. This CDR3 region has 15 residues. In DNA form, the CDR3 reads TGTGCCAGCAGACCGACAGGATTTAGCAATCAGCCCCAGCATTTT. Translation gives CASRPTGFSNQPQHF.

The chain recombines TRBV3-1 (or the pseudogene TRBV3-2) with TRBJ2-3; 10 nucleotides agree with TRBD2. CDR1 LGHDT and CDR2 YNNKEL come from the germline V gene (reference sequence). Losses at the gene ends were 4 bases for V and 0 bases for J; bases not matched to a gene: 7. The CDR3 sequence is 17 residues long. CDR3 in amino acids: CASSPRTSGPSTDTQYF. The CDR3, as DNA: TGTGCCAGCAGCCCCCGGACTAGCGGCCCTAGCACAGATACGCAGTATTTT.

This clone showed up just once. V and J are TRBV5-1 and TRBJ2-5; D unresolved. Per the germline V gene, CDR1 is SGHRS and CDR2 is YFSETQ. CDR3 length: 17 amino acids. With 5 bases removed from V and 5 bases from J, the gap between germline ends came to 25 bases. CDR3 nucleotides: TGCGCCAGCAGTCTCGCGATTCGGGTCACTGCACGGGAGACCCAGTACTTC. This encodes CASSLAIRVTARETQYF.

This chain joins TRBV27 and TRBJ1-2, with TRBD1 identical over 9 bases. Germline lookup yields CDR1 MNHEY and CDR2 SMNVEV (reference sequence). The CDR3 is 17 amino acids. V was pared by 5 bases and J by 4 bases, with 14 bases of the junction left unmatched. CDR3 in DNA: TGTGCCAGCAGTGCATTACAGGGGGCGGTTCTCGTCTATGGCTACACCTTC. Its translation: CASSALQGAVLVYGYTF.

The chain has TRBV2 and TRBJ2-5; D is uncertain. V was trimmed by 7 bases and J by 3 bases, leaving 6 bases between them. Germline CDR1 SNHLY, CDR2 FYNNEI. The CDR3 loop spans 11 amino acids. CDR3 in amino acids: CASTMKETQYF. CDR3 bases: TGTGCCAGCACTATGAAAGAGACCCAGTACTTC. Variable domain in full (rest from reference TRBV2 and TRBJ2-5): EPEVTQTPSHQVTQMGQEVILRCVPISNHLYFYWYRQILGQKVEFLVSFYNNEISEKSEIFDDQFSVERPDGSNFTLKIRSTKLEDSAMYFCASTMKETQYFGPGTRLLVL.

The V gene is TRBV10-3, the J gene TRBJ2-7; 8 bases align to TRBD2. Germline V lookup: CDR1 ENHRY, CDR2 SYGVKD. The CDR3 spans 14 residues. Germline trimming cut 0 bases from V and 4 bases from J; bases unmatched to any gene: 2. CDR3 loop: CAISESSGTYEQYF. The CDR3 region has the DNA TGTGCCATCAGTGAGTCTAGCGGGACTTACGAGCAGTACTTC.

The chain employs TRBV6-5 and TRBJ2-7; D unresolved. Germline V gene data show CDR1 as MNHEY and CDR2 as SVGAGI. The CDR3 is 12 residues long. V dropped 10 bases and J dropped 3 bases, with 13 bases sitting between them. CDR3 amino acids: CATDTPFYEQYF. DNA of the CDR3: TGTGCCACCGACACACCATTCTACGAGCAGTACTTC.